The T cell receptor (beta chain) described here comes from a study of identical twins. The germline V gene encodes CDR1 SEHNR and CDR2 FQNEAQ (reference sequence). V lost 5 bases and J lost 2; bases outside the gene matches: 6. The CDR3 spans 16 residues. Notes on the study in general: In monozygotic twins, models underestimated the sharing of out-of-frame TCR alpha.

This clonotype was seen only a few times. Its specificity is unknown. Using its own MiXCR run on the 5' RACE reads, TCRdb lists one record per CDR3 protein. The data show about 890,000 distinct CDR3 sequences, with roughly an eighth seen just once and 1.5% to 2% held by the top ten. In addition, the sample was reused for a study of yellow fever vaccine responses in identical twins.

The chain employs TRBV7-9 and TRBJ2-1; 10 bases are shared with TRBD2. Sequencing input: PBMCs. This clonotype was sampled from a woman under 30 in good health. The CDR3 DNA sequence: TGTGCCAGCAGCATGGAGCGGGGGGGTACCTACAATGAGCAGTTCTTC. Protein: CASSMERGGTYNEQFF.